This section outlines one T cell receptor (beta chain) sequence together with its context. Its antigen is unknown. The sample belongs to a study of CD8 T cells in Susac syndrome. General study findings and limits: Where Susac syndrome CD4+ T cell repertoires were concerned, no clonal expansion was evident.

CD8+ and CD4+ T cells were negatively isolated; TEMRA cells were FACS-enriched. CDR1 and CDR2 (germline): SGHVS, FNYEAQ. The V end was cut by 5 bases, the J end by 6 bases, with 19 bases between. The CDR3 covers 15 residues. Random hexamers served to reverse transcribe roughly 0.45 to 1 ug RNA. TCRdb reanalysed the immunoSEQ multiplex PCR reads using MiXCR and keeps one entry per CDR3 protein. The data show 200,000 to 250,000 distinct CDR3 sequences, with about 94% seen just once and 0.15% to 0.2% held by the top ten. The chain employs TRBV7-6 and TRBJ1-2, with TRBD1 as a possible D gene (6 bases). The origin of this receptor is a human donor with Susac syndrome. Sequenced input: CD4+ T cells from PBMCs. The CDR3 region has the DNA TGTGCCAGCAGCCCCCTGGTACAGGGAGGTCATGGCTACACCTTC. Its protein is CASSPLVQGGHGYTF. Complete variable domain (other parts from reference TRBV7-6 and TRBJ1-2): GAGVSQSPRYKVTKRGQDVALRCDPISGHVSLYWYRQALGQGPEFLTYFNYEAQQDKSGLPNDRFSAERPEGSISTLTIQRTEQRDSAMYRCASSPLVQGGHGYTFGSGTRLTVV.